This T cell receptor beta chain was sequenced in a study of shared clonotypes between healthy human individuals (TCRdb year 2020). At the level of the whole study: Three men and two women, aged 18 to 49 years, made up the cohort. For each donor, CD4 naive and CD4 memory were each run on three plates, CD8 naive on two plates, and CD8 memory on one plate. The study deeply sequenced blood TCR repertoires of about 5 healthy adults to estimate repertoire size and the extent of clonotype sharing between individuals. To increase sequencing depth and limit assay-specific biases, different laboratories used diverse techniques to prepare libraries and sequence TCR repertoires. Each donor's leukapheresis produced roughly between roughly 0.94 and 9.5 billion PBMCs.

The donors were healthy, HIV-negative adults who had no recently reported acute infections or vaccinations. Every donor was a Caucasian adult living in Nashville, Tennessee, USA. CD4+ T cells were enriched by magnetic negative selection; naive cells were then positively selected on CD45RA, and the negative fraction formed the memory subset. Blood was obtained by leukapheresis, after which PBMCs were separated by Ficoll-Histopaque density gradient centrifugation and cryopreserved in liquid nitrogen vapor phase. Analytical flow cytometry was used to check the purity and quantity of every magnetically sorted T cell population. Genomic DNA was isolated from every sorted fraction and measured by UV absorbance on a Nanodrop 2000c. TCR CDR3 regions were amplified from genomic DNA by multiplex PCR using the deep immunoSEQ assay. For each cell subset, the extracted genomic DNA was distributed evenly across all wells of several immunoSEQ 96-well plates, and each plate served as one replicate. For sorted subsets, each replicate PCR was loaded with about 200 ng genomic DNA, equivalent to about 33,000 T cell genomes. Purified libraries were quantified with a Qubit 3.0 fluorometer, sized on a Bioanalyzer 2100, and re-quantified with the KAPA Library Quantification kit. Every immunoSEQ 96-well plate was sequenced on a separate single-read 150-cycle Illumina NextSeq 550 flow cell. For the original study's pipeline: The immunoSEQ output contained only junctional sequences without quality scores, so filtering could not match that applied to full-length reads. To assign V/J genes and CDR3, sequences were annotated against IMGT germline references using PyIR, a Python wrapper for IgBLAST v1.9. Any read was removed if the V/J assignment was weak (E-value above 1e-6), the CDR3 was missing, or the read contained stop codons, out-of-frame junctions, or ambiguous translated residues. V3J clonotypes were defined as sequences sharing an identical inferred V gene, J gene, and CDR3 amino acid sequence. Percentage overlap between repertoires was computed as shared unique clonotypes divided by the size of the smaller repertoire. RTK rarefaction, the Chao1 estimator, and Recon v2.1 estimates of unobserved clonotypes were used to assess repertoire richness. Generation probabilities for all TCRbeta clonotypes obtained by the gDNA method from a few donors were computed using OLGA. Drawn from immuneACCESS, this table holds only the in-frame rearrangements with V and J called that TCRdb kept. Clones are partly lost; checked studies trace under half to an unresolved V gene and leave the rest unexplained. V and J calls and clone size are given by that table; D and trimming were obtained from the DNA. For this sample there are around 700,000 clones; around four fifths appear just once. Of the sample, around 2% falls within the top ten clones.

What the study reported, not specific to this receptor: Approximately 5% of naive CD4, 3.5% of naive CD8, approximately 2% of memory CD4, and 0.4% of memory CD8 clonotypes were shared across several donors. Pairwise subsampling led to the expectation that sequencing depth would affect the degree of clonotype sharing among donors. Sampling was restricted to blood, and TCR repertoires in tissues likely differ from the TCR repertoires found in blood. Compared with non-shared clonotypes, clonotypes shared by all four sorted-subset donors had higher generation probabilities. Because the study included only a small number of donors, the genetic and exposure-history diversity represented was limited. Rarefaction of sorted-subset datasets indicated incomplete sequencing despite the large sequencing depth. Estimated clonotype richness was generally larger for naive than for memory subsets.

Comments on this clone: Its antigen remains undetermined. No base quality values were provided; no much bigger clone lies one nucleotide off.

The junction shows trimming of 3 bases on V and 2 bases on J, plus 15 bases between the germline ends. As encoded in the germline V gene, CDR1 is MRHNA while CDR2 is SNTAGT. From the cysteine through the phenylalanine, the CDR3 covers 16 amino acids. CDR3 DNA is the only sequence kept; it has 48 bases, read in frame from the first base. This sequence originates from a woman aged 25 to 39 in good health. Sequenced material: memory CD4+ T cells sorted from blood. The sample's cell subset or site, from its label and the paper: CD45RA-negative fraction. In this chain, TRBV6-4 is recombined with TRBJ2-3; TRBD2 is perhaps the D gene, given 6 matching bases. In nucleotides, the sequence is TGTGCCAGCAGTGAGCCTAGCGAGACTTACACAGATACGCAGTATTTT. Its coded protein is CASSEPSETYTDTQYF.